This entry concerns a single TCR beta chain. As for treatment: randomized to nivolumab then ipilimumab (arm A) or the reverse (arm B). From thawed PBMCs, live CD3+CD8+ cells negative for CD19 and CD56 were sorted. Produced via immunoSEQ multiplex PCR; TCRdb's table is partial and in-frame only. The table lists 17,000 or so clones, around 67% of them singletons. This entry comes from a study of sequential checkpoint blockade in melanoma. In the study overall: First-line arms were nivolumab then ipilimumab, or the reverse, randomized 1:1.

The V and J ends lost 2 bases and 4 bases respectively, with 8 bases between them. Germline CDR1 MNHNY, CDR2 SVGAGI (reference sequence). This CDR3 comprises 14 residues. This material consisted of CD8+ T cells sorted from blood (inferred from file names), taken from a patient given nivolumab and ipilimumab in sequence. The chain uses TRBV6-6 and TRBJ2-2, with unresolved D. This clonotype originated in a human donor with melanoma. CDR3 coding DNA: TGTGCCAGCAGTTACGCGCCAGGCACCGGGGAGCTGTTTTTT. This encodes CASSYAPGTGELFF.